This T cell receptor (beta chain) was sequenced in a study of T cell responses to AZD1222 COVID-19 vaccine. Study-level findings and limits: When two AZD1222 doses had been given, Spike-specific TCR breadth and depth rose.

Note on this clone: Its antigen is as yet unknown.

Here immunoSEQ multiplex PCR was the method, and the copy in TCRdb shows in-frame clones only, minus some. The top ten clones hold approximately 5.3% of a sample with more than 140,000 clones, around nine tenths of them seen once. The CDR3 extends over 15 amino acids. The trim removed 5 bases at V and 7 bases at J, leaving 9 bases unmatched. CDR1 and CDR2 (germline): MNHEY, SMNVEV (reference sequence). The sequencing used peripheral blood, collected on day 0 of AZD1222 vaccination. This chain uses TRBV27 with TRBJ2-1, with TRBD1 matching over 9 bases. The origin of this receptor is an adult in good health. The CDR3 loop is CASSLLQGAPNEQFF. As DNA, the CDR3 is TGTGCCAGCAGTCTATTACAGGGGGCGCCGAATGAGCAGTTCTTC.